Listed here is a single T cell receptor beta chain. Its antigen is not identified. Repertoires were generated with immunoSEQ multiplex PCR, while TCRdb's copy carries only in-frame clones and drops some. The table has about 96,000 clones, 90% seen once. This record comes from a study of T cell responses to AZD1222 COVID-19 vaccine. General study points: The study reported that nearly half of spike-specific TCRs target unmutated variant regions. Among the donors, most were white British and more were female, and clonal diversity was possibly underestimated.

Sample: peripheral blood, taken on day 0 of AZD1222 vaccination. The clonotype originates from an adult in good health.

The CDR3 DNA is TGTGCCGCGCACGGGCGGGTCTACAATGAGCAGTTCTTC. Its translation: CAAHGRVYNEQFF. This rearrangement joins TRBV6-5 to TRBJ2-1; a weak D match, TRBD2 (5 bases). There are 13 residues in the CDR3. Germline CDR1 MNHEY, CDR2 SVGAGI. The V end was cut by 11 bases, the J end by 3 bases, with 14 bases between.